Following are 30 T cell receptor beta chains from one sample sequenced in a study of control samples from healthy donors and cancer patients. TCRdb's table, derived via immunoSEQ multiplex PCR, lists solely in-frame clones and lacks some. The data contain some 94,000 clones, approximately 88% of them singletons. The specimen sequenced was PBMCs. The source is a woman in her forties or fifties with colorectal cancer.

The chain has TRBV30 and TRBJ2-2; D gene uncertain. In germline, CDR1 is GTSNPN, CDR2 SVGIG (reference sequence). Trimming left V 4 bases short and J 3 bases short, with 12 bases between. The CDR3 runs 14 residues. The CDR3, as DNA: TGTGCCTGGACAGCAAACCTGGACACCGGGGAGCTGTTTTTT. Residues: CAWTANLDTGELFF.

This rearrangement joins TRBV6-5 to TRBJ2-1; tentative D call: TRBD1 (6 bases). Germline V CDR1 and CDR2: MNHEY, SVGAGI. This CDR3 has 14 residues. The V end lost 7 bases, the J end lost 4 bases, and 14 bases lay between the germline ends. The CDR3 nucleotides are TGTGCCAGCAAAGGGCAGGGGCTTTACAATGAGCAGTTCTTC. Translated, it gives CASKGQGLYNEQFF.

The V and J genes are TRBV6-5 and TRBJ1-1, with D unresolved. This CDR3 is 14 amino acids long. Germline assignment: CDR1 MNHEY and CDR2 SVGAGI. V was shortened by 5 bases and J by 5 bases, with 15 bases between the two germline ends. In DNA, the CDR3 is TGTGCCAGCAGTCTGGGCAGAGATACGACTGAAGCTTTCTTT. This translates into CASSLGRDTTEAFF.

The chain has TRBV6-1 and TRBJ2-5; perhaps TRBD1 as D (5 bases). Per germline, CDR1 MNHNS and CDR2 SASEGT. Trimming took off 0 bases at V and 6 bases at J, with 11 bases between the two ends. This CDR3 region has 14 residues. Here the CDR3 DNA reads TGTGCCAGCAGTGAAGCTGGACACATGAAGACCCAGTACTTC. It translates to CASSEAGHMKTQYF.

The CDR3 DNA follows: TGTGCCAGCAGCCAAGGACAGGGGGGCTACACCTTC. Amino acids: CASSQGQGGYTF. The chain joins TRBV3-1 (or the pseudogene TRBV3-2) to TRBJ1-2, with TRBD1 matching 8 bases. CDR1 is LGHDT, CDR2 YNNKEL, per germline (reference sequence). The V segment lost 1 base and the J segment 8 bases; nucleotides outside the gene matches: 0. This CDR3 is 12 amino acids long.

The chain links TRBV6-2 or TRBV6-3 to TRBJ2-3, with 7 bases aligning to TRBD1. The germline V gene has CDR1 MNHEY and CDR2 SVGEGT. V dropped 6 bases and J dropped 2; count of bases not matched to a gene: 14. This CDR3 has 17 residues. The DNA for the CDR3 is TGTGCCAGCAGCACAATCCCGGGACAGCCGCTCACAGATACGCAGTATTTT. This sequence encodes CASSTIPGQPLTDTQYF.

This clone was seen a few times. This chain joins TRBV19 and TRBJ1-3; D remains ambiguous. This CDR3 comprises 16 residues. CDR1 is LNHDA and CDR2 is SQIVND in the germline V gene (reference sequence). Trimming shortened V by 2 bases and J by 0 bases, and 11 bases separated the two germline ends. CDR3 loop: CASSINSVSSGNTIYF. The CDR3 nucleotides are TGTGCCAGTAGTATAAATTCCGTGAGCTCTGGAAACACCATATATTTT.

A single count supports this clone. The chain links TRBV4-3 to TRBJ1-6; no firm D call. Germline CDR1 and CDR2: LGHNA and YSLEER. The V gene lost 1 base and the J gene lost 0 bases, with 13 bases spanning the gap. This CDR3 is 18 amino acids long. The CDR3 DNA sequence: TGCGCCAGCAGCCAAGGTCCACGCGGGAGCTCCTATAATTCACCCCTCCACTTT. Amino acids: CASSQGPRGSSYNSPLHF.

V usage is TRBV7-3 and J usage is TRBJ2-1; D possibly corresponds to TRBD2 (5 bases). Germline V lookup: CDR1 SGHTA, CDR2 FQGTGA. Between the trimmed V and J ends, which lost 1 base and 9 bases, there was a span of 10 bases. This CDR3 spans 13 amino acids. The CDR3 nucleotides are TGTGCCAGCAGCTTAATCCCTGGGAGTGAGCAGTTCTTC. This codes for CASSLIPGSEQFF.

The table lists this clone with a few counts. The V and J genes are TRBV10-3 and TRBJ2-5; a possible D gene is TRBD2 (6 bases). This CDR3 has 15 amino acids. V lost 4 bases and J lost 4, with 16 bases in between. Per the germline V gene, CDR1 is ENHRY and CDR2 is SYGVKD. DNA of the CDR3: TGTGCCATCAGTGGCATGGAGGGATTGGCAGAGACCCAGTACTTC. As protein: CAISGMEGLAETQYF.

The chain has TRBV5-1 and TRBJ2-5; 8 bases fit TRBD2. V was pared by 2 bases and J by 4 bases, with 13 bases of the junction left unmatched. CDR3 length: 17 amino acids. CDR1 is SGHRS and CDR2 is YFSETQ in the germline V gene. The DNA of the CDR3 is TGCGCCAGCAGCTTCGGAAGCGCGGGGGGATCAGCAGAGACCCAGTACTTC. Protein product: CASSFGSAGGSAETQYF.

The CDR3 reads CASSLDREGEKLFF. CDR3 in DNA: TGTGCCAGCAGTTTGGACAGGGAAGGGGAAAAACTGTTTTTT. The V gene is TRBV27, the J gene TRBJ1-4, with 8 bases fitting TRBD1. Losses at the gene ends were 3 bases for V and 8 bases for J; bases not matched to a gene: 5. Germline V gives CDR1 MNHEY, CDR2 SMNVEV (reference sequence). This CDR3 has 14 amino acids.

The J gene is TRBJ2-5, the V gene TRBV4-1; TRBD2 matches 13 bases. The junction had 15 bases not matched to a gene; V was cut back by 3 bases and J by 5 bases. CDR1 MGHRA and CDR2 YSYEKL come from the germline V gene. The CDR3 extends over 19 amino acids. For the CDR3, the DNA is TGCGCCAGCAGCCAGGGAGAAGGGGGACTAGCGGGGTGGGTCGAGACCCAGTACTTC. Translating gives CASSQGEGGLAGWVETQYF.

This clone was seen only once. The chain links TRBV6-2 or TRBV6-3 to TRBJ1-2; D not resolved. The CDR3 sequence is 15 residues long. V was trimmed by 2 bases and J by 7 bases, leaving 17 bases between them. Germline V gives CDR1 MNHEY, CDR2 SVGEGT. CDR3: CASSYRVETGVGYTF. CDR3 sequence (DNA): TGTGCCAGCAGTTACCGGGTGGAGACTGGCGTTGGCTACACCTTC.

The chain carries TRBV6-5 and TRBJ1-1; a possible D gene is TRBD1 (6 bases). The CDR3 loop spans 13 amino acids. Trimming shortened V by 7 bases and J by 3 bases, and 12 bases separated the two germline ends. The germline CDR1 and CDR2 sequences are MNHEY and SVGAGI. This chain's CDR3 is CASKWDNHTEAFF. As DNA, the CDR3 is TGTGCCAGCAAGTGGGACAACCACACTGAAGCTTTCTTT.

The chain joins TRBV27 to TRBJ2-6, with TRBD1 identical over 8 bases. Germline assignment: CDR1 MNHEY and CDR2 SMNVEV (reference sequence). The V gene end was trimmed by 7 bases and the J gene end by 4 bases; junction bases not matched to a gene: 9. The CDR3 totals 16 residues. The CDR3 loop is CASTSLRGRGANVLTF. The CDR3 DNA reads as TGTGCCAGCACCTCTCTCAGGGGGCGAGGGGCCAACGTCCTGACTTTC.

The V and J genes are TRBV18 and TRBJ2-1; tentative D call: TRBD1 (5 bases). CDR3 size: 14 residues. The V gene lost 0 bases and the J gene lost 5 bases, with 8 bases spanning the gap. Germline V gene lookup returns CDR1 KGHSH and CDR2 LQKENI. The CDR3 loop is CASSPPQGDNEQFF. CDR3 nucleotides: TGTGCCAGCTCACCACCGCAGGGTGACAATGAGCAGTTCTTC.

This chain connects TRBV4-2 to TRBJ2-5, with 7 nucleotides matching TRBD1. CDR3 size: 16 residues. The V and J ends lost 1 base and 1 base, in that order; junction bases with no gene match: 6. Germline CDR1 reads LGHNA; CDR2 reads YNFKEQ. This CDR3 is CASSQVRTGAQETQYF. The CDR3, as DNA: TGTGCCAGCAGCCAAGTAAGGACAGGCGCCCAAGAGACCCAGTACTTC.

V and J are TRBV30 and TRBJ2-2; D may be TRBD1 (5 bases). This CDR3 comprises 16 residues. Trimming removed 1 base from V and 1 base from J, with 13 bases in between. Germline V gives CDR1 GTSNPN, CDR2 SVGIG (reference sequence). DNA of the CDR3: TGTGCCTGGAGTGGCCTTCGGACACTGAACACCGGGGAGCTGTTTTTT. Protein product: CAWSGLRTLNTGELFF.

The chain carries TRBV6-6 and TRBJ1-1; TRBD1 matches at 9 bases. Per germline, CDR1 MNHNY and CDR2 SVGAGI (reference sequence). This CDR3 has 14 residues. V dropped 6 bases and J dropped 11; count of bases not matched to a gene: 13. For the CDR3, the DNA is TGTGCCAGCAGCCCACAGGGGGCGGATACGGTGGCTTTCTTT. Protein: CASSPQGADTVAFF.

V and J are TRBV30 and TRBJ1-1; D is perhaps TRBD1 (6 bases). Per germline, CDR1 GTSNPN and CDR2 SVGIG (reference sequence). V shed 2 bases and J shed 3 bases, with 19 bases lying between them. This CDR3 region has 16 residues. The DNA of the CDR3 is TGTGCCTGGAGTAAGGATGGGGGGGCATTGTACACTGAAGCTTTCTTT. Amino acid sequence: CAWSKDGGALYTEAFF.

The chain joins TRBV7-2 to TRBJ1-1, with 10 nucleotides matching TRBD1. Looked up from germline, CDR1 is SGHTA and CDR2 is FQGNSA. This CDR3 region has 18 residues. Germline trimming cut 0 bases from V and 1 base from J; bases unmatched to any gene: 8. CDR3 region: CASSLAGTGAARNTEAFF. DNA of the CDR3: TGTGCCAGCAGCTTAGCGGGGACAGGGGCCGCACGGAACACTGAAGCTTTCTTT.

This sequence joins TRBV6-5 and TRBJ1-2; 10 nucleotides line up with TRBD1. This CDR3 is built from 16 residues. CDR1 is MNHEY and CDR2 is SVGAGI in the germline V gene. V dropped 4 bases and J dropped 2; count of bases not matched to a gene: 7. The CDR3, as DNA: TGTGCCAGCAGTTCCCGGGACAGGGGATGGAACTATGGCTACACCTTC. It yields the protein CASSSRDRGWNYGYTF.

The V gene is TRBV18, the J gene TRBJ1-1; D is unresolved. The V gene's germline CDR1 is KGHSH and CDR2 LQKENI. The germline V and J ends were trimmed by 0 bases and 7 bases, with 9 bases remaining between them. This CDR3 is 13 amino acids long. CDR3 nucleotides: TGTGCCAGCTCACCACCCGGATTGGGTGAAGCTTTCTTT. It is translated as CASSPPGLGEAFF.

The chain links TRBV28 to TRBJ2-4; D is possibly TRBD1 (5 bases). Between the trimmed V and J ends, which lost 6 bases and 13 bases, there was a span of 16 bases. CDR1 and CDR2 (germline): MDHEN, SYDVKM. The CDR3 extends over 12 amino acids. The CDR3 region is CASSHGLKGQYF. CDR3 DNA: TGTGCCAGCAGCCACGGGCTCAAGGGGCAGTACTTC.

The chain links TRBV7-9 to TRBJ1-5; no reliable D call. The CDR3 is 12 amino acids. CDR1 and CDR2 (germline): SEHNR, FQNEAQ (reference sequence). V was shortened by 3 bases and J by 9 bases, with 9 bases between the two germline ends. Here the CDR3 reads CASSFSEGPQHF. The CDR3 DNA follows: TGTGCCAGCAGCTTTTCAGAAGGGCCCCAGCATTTT. The whole variable domain, filled in from reference TRBV7-9 and TRBJ1-5, reads DTGVSQNPRHKITKRGQNVTFRCDPISEHNRLYWYRQTLGQGPEFLTYFQNEAQLEKSRLLSDRFSAERPKGSFSTLEIQRTEQGDSAMYLCASSFSEGPQHFGDGTRLSIL.

The chain combines TRBV4-3 with TRBJ2-3; TRBD1 matches 8 bases. Germline assignment: CDR1 LGHNA and CDR2 YSLEER. The CDR3 totals 17 residues. V shed 4 bases, J shed 5 bases, and the junction held 14 bases outside the gene matches. The CDR3 nucleotides read TGCGCCAGCAGCCCTGGGACAGGCACGACTCTGGGAGATACGCAGTATTTT. Translation: CASSPGTGTTLGDTQYF.

The chain couples TRBV15 to TRBJ1-1; D is unresolved. The CDR3 totals 13 residues. V was shortened by 5 bases and J by 5 bases, with 12 bases between the two germline ends. The V gene's germline CDR1 is LNHNV and CDR2 YYDKDF (reference sequence). CDR3 residues: CATSVETGTEAFF. The CDR3 bases are TGTGCCACCAGCGTCGAAACGGGGACTGAAGCTTTCTTT.

V gene TRBV6-5 combines with J gene TRBJ2-2, with 7 bases lining up with TRBD1. Germline CDR1 MNHEY, CDR2 SVGAGI. The V gene end was trimmed by 4 bases and the J gene end by 5 bases; junction bases not matched to a gene: 4. The CDR3 runs 14 residues. Written as DNA, the CDR3 is TGTGCCAGCAGTTCTCCGACAGGGACCGGGGAGCTGTTTTTT. Amino acids: CASSSPTGTGELFF.

The CDR3 bases are TGTGCCAGCACCCTCGGGGGGCTAAACACCGGGGAGCTGTTTTTT. Translating gives CASTLGGLNTGELFF. The chain carries TRBV5-6 and TRBJ2-2; perhaps TRBD2 as D (7 bases). Trimming left V 6 bases short and J 2 bases short, with 14 bases between. The CDR3 totals 15 residues. From germline, CDR1 is SGHDT and CDR2 YYEEEE. Looking up the rest from reference TRBV5-6 and TRBJ2-2 gives the full variable domain: DAGVTQSPTHLIKTRGQQVTLRCSPKSGHDTVSWYQQALGQGPQFIFQYYEEEERQRGNFPDRFSGHQFPNYSSELNVNALLLGDSALYLCASTLGGLNTGELFFGEGSRLTVL.